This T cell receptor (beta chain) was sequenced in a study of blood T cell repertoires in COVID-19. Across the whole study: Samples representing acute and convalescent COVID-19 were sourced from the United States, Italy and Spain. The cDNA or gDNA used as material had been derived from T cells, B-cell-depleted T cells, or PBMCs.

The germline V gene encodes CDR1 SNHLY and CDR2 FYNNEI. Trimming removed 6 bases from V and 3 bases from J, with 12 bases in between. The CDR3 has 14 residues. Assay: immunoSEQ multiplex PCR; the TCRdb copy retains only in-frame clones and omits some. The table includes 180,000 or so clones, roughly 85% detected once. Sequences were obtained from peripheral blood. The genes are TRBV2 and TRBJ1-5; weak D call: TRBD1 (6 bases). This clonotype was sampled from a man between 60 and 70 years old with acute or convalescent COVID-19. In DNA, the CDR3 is TGTGCCAGCAGCGAACAGGGAACCAATCAGCCCCAGCATTTT. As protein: CASSEQGTNQPQHF.